Listed below are T cell receptor beta chains from one sample, sequenced in a study of beta chain features in type 1 diabetes. TCRdb's copy holds only in-frame clones and misses some; the assay was immunoSEQ multiplex PCR. This table holds some 130,000 clones, roughly 10% found once. The material sequenced was central memory CD4+ T cells from blood. Receptor source: a man aged 25-45 years with type 1 diabetes. CDR3s include the opening cysteine and the closing phenylalanine or tryptophan. D genes are given only for firm matches. Size is omitted from some rows. Given values are once, few, many or a class for expanded clones.

d_gene | j_gene | abundance | v_gene | CDR3aa | CDR3nt
TRBD2 | TRBJ2-7 | few | TRBV10-3 | CAISETSGSYEQYF | TGTGCCATCAGTGAGACTAGCGGGTCCTACGAGCAGTACTTC
- | TRBJ2-5 | - | TRBV2 | CASSGQPSQQETQYF | TGTGCCAGCAGTGGACAGCCGTCTCAACAAGAGACCCAGTACTTC
TRBD1 | TRBJ1-1 | - | TRBV7-6 | CASSPTGTGGNTEAFF | TGTGCCAGCAGCCCGACCGGGACAGGGGGCAACACTGAAGCTTTCTTT
- | TRBJ2-3 | - | TRBV15 | CATSLARDTQYF | TGTGCCACCAGCCTTGCCCGGGATACGCAGTATTTT
- | TRBJ1-1 | - | TRBV4-1 | CASSPSHQGYTEAFF | TGCGCCAGCAGCCCTTCGCATCAGGGGTACACTGAAGCTTTCTTT
- | TRBJ1-6 | few | TRBV18 | CASSPPTGGASPLHF | TGTGCCAGCTCACCACCGACGGGGGGAGCTTCACCCCTCCACTTT
- | TRBJ1-5 | - | TRBV28 | CASRVREMQPQHF | TGTGCCAGCAGGGTGAGGGAGATGCAGCCCCAGCATTTT
TRBD1 | TRBJ1-2 | - | TRBV28 | CAINPPGQLYGYTF | TGTGCCATCAATCCTCCGGGACAGCTCTATGGCTACACCTTC
- | TRBJ1-1 | - | TRBV9 | CASSVQLNTEAFF | TGTGCCAGCAGCGTACAGTTAAACACTGAAGCTTTCTTT
TRBD1 | TRBJ1-5 | few | TRBV19 | CARPGTDLNQPQHF | TGTGCCAGACCAGGGACAGATCTCAATCAGCCCCAGCATTTT
- | TRBJ2-7 | - | TRBV6-5 | CASSRNSYGAYEQYF | TGTGCCAGCAGTAGAAACAGCTACGGGGCCTACGAGCAGTACTTC